Below, one TCR beta chain is given with its context. It was via CD45RO/CCR7/CD25/CD127/CD95/CD27 that CD4+ naive, central memory, regulatory and stem cell-like memory cells were sorted. The germline V gene encodes CDR1 MNHEY and CDR2 SMNVEV (reference sequence). This CDR3 has 15 residues. Germline trimming cut 6 bases from V and 4 bases from J; bases unmatched to any gene: 8. The data are from a study of beta chain features in type 1 diabetes. Isolated RNA was reverse transcribed in full, so expressed TCRB transcripts were sequenced. The protocol was immunoSEQ multiplex PCR, while the TCRdb copy is restricted to in-frame clones and leaves out a portion. The table shows 900,000 or so clones, with roughly 15% occurring only once.

Material for sequencing was naive CD4+ T cells from blood. This receptor was identified in a woman younger than 30 in good health. The chain combines TRBV27 with TRBJ2-1; 8 bases map to TRBD2. The CDR3 DNA sequence: TGTGCCAGCAGGACCAGCGGGAGTACGTACAATGAGCAGTTCTTC. It is translated as CASRTSGSTYNEQFF.